This T cell receptor (beta chain) was identified in a study of circulating tumor DNA in untreated peripheral T-cell lymphoma (dated by TCRdb to the early 2020s). Tumor-specific TCR clonotypes were identified by sequencing baseline tumor tissue collected before treatment. Next-generation sequencing of T-cell receptor sequences was used to monitor peripheral T-cell lymphoma patients receiving frontline treatment on a trial. Measured from the cysteine to the phenylalanine, the CDR3 is 16 residues long. The read is trimmed to its CDR3 DNA, 48 bases read in frame from base 1. V gives up 3 bases and J gives up 3 bases, and the segment between their germline ends measures 17 bases. The germline V gene encodes CDR1 KGHSH and CDR2 LQKENI. What the authors observed across the whole study: Tumor-specific clonotypes were found in over 75% of patients, coming from around 86% of baseline tissues and about 67% of baseline serum samples.

This clone was seen only a few times. The clone's antigen remains unknown. One base away there is no much larger clone; base qualities are not given. The library was built by means of the immunoSEQ multiplex PCR assay. This immuneACCESS table, as held by TCRdb, lists in-frame sequences with V and J called but not all clones. Of the missing ones, under half trace to an unresolved V gene in checked studies; the others have no known cause. The sample yields 2,000 to 2,500 clones; almost 70% were counted once. The top ten clones comprise 17% of the sample. The specimen sequenced was tumor tissue. The chain is assembled from TRBV18 and TRBJ1-1; confidence is insufficient to name the D gene. This receptor was identified in a human donor with peripheral T-cell lymphoma. The sequenced DNA: TGTGCCAGCTCACCTAATGCCGGGTCCCTGTACACTGAAGCTTTCTTT. It encodes CASSPNAGSLYTEAFF.